This T cell receptor (beta chain) was sequenced for a study of T cell responses to AZD1222 COVID-19 vaccine. On the study more broadly: The analysis combined second doses at about 4 or about 12 weeks.

Concerning this clone itself: What it binds is not known.

Germline V CDR1 and CDR2: LGHNA, YSLEER. Between the trimmed V and J ends, which lost 1 base and 2 bases, there was a span of 12 bases. This CDR3 is built from 16 residues. Assay: immunoSEQ multiplex PCR; the TCRdb copy retains only in-frame clones and omits some. The table includes over 85,000 clones, 85% to 90% detected once. Findings and limits, study-wide: Just a handful of AZD1222 recipients were seropositive at baseline. As reported, nearly half of all spike-specific TCRs target variant regions that are unmutated. An increase in Spike-specific TCR breadth and depth was observed after two AZD1222 doses.

Source: peripheral blood, taken on day 0 of AZD1222 vaccination. The sequence was collected from an adult in good health. This chain links TRBV4-3 with TRBJ2-1; D not resolved. CDR3 nucleotides: TGCGCCAGCAGCCAAGCTCTATGGATGCCCTACAATGAGCAGTTCTTC. Amino acids: CASSQALWMPYNEQFF.